This T cell receptor (beta chain) was captured by sequencing in a study of blood T cell repertoires in COVID-19. Study-wide background: T cells, B-cell-depleted T cells, or PBMCs provided the cDNA or gDNA that served as material.

Seattle enrolled patients during active infection and tracked them longitudinally. In the source study's methods: By means of reference gene primer amplification, nucleated cell counts were estimated. Clones were read by immunoSEQ multiplex PCR, and TCRdb kept only the in-frame ones, dropping some. That table furnishes V, J and clone size, whereas the DNA furnished D and trimming. The data show more than 300,000 clones, with around 88% seen just once and 1.5% to 2% held by the top ten. The sample consisted of peripheral blood. The receptor was isolated from a woman in her thirties with COVID-19, enrolled during active disease.

CDR3 protein: CASTPGGRGEQFF. In DNA form, the CDR3 reads TGTGCCAGCACCCCGGGTGGCAGGGGTGAGCAGTTCTTC. The rearrangement joins TRBV28 to TRBJ2-1; D may be TRBD1 (6 bases). V lost 7 bases to trimming and J lost 9 bases, with 16 bases between them. Germline V gene sequence: CDR1 MDHEN, CDR2 SYDVKM. The CDR3 spans 13 residues.